This note documents a single T cell receptor beta chain sequence. Its antigen is unidentified. Assay used: immunoSEQ multiplex PCR; TCRdb lists only in-frame clones, some missing. The data hold some 190,000 clones, with 85% to 95% observed a single time. Per germline, CDR1 SNHLY and CDR2 FYNNEI. J lost 4 bases, V lost 4 bases, and 6 bases had no gene match. This CDR3 has 14 amino acids. The entry originates in a study of T cell responses to AZD1222 COVID-19 vaccine. Broader study findings: Compared with day 0, the breadth and depth of the Spike-specific TCR repertoire rose significantly after two doses of AZD1222. Without day 14 samples, only post-peak T cell repertoires were studied. Donors were mostly white British, more females; clonal diversity possibly underestimated. Close to half of all spike-specific TCRs reportedly target regions of the variants that are unmutated.

This specimen consisted of peripheral blood, obtained on day 0 of AZD1222 vaccination. This chain uses TRBV2 with TRBJ2-7; TRBD2 matches 8 bases. The sequence derives from an adult in good health. The CDR3 protein is CASSGTGGQYEQYF. CDR3 in DNA: TGTGCCAGCAGTGGGACGGGGGGGCAGTACGAGCAGTACTTC.